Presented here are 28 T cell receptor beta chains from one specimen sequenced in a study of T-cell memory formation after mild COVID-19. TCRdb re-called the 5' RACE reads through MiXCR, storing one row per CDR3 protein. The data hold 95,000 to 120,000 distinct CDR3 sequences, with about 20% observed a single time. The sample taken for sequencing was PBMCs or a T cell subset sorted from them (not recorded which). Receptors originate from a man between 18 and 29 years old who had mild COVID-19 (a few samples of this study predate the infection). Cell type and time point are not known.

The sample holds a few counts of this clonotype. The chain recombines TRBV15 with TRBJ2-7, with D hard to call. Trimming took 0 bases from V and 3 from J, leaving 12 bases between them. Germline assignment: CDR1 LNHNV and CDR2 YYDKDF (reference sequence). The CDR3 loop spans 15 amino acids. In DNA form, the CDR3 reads TGTGCCACCAGCAGAGATAATGCAGCGAGCTACGAGCAGTACGTC. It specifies CATSRDNAASYEQYV.

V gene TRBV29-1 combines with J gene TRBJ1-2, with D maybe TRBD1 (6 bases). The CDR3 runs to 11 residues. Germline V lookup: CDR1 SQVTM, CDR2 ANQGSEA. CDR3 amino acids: CSTRDTWGYTF. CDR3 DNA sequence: TGCAGTACTCGGGACACTTGGGGCTACACCTTC.

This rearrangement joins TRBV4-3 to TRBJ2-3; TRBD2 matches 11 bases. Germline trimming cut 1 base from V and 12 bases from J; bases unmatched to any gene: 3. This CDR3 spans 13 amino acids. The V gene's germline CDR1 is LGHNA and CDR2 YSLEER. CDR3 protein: CASSQGGTSGQYF. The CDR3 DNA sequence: TGCGCCAGCAGCCAAGGCGGGACTAGCGGACAGTATTTT.

This CDR3 is CASRRKGVTGELFF. Here the CDR3 DNA reads TGTGCCAGCAGACGGAAGGGGGTTACCGGGGAGCTGTTTTTT. The chain couples TRBV28 to TRBJ2-2; perhaps TRBD1 as D (6 bases). This CDR3 region has 14 residues. Per germline, CDR1 MDHEN and CDR2 SYDVKM. The ends were cut back, 6 bases at V and 5 bases at J, with 13 bases in the middle.

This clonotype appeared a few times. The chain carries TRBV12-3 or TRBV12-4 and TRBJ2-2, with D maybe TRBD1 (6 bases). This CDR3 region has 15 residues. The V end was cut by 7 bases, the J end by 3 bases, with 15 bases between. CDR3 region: CASNPPPGDTGELFF. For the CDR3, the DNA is TGTGCCAGCAACCCACCCCCAGGGGACACCGGGGAGCTGTTTTTT.

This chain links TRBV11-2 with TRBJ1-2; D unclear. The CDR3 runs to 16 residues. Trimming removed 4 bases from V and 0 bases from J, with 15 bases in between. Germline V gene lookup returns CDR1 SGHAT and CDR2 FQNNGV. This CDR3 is CASSSGPSGTNYGYTF. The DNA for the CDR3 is TGTGCCAGCAGCTCCGGACCGTCGGGAACTAACTATGGCTACACCTTC.

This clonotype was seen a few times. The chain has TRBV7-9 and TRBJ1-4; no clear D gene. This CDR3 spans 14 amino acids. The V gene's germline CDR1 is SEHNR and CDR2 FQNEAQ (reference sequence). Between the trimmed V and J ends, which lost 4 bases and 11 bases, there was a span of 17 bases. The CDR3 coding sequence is TGTGCCAGCAGCTCCGAAGGCCGGGTGGAGAAACTGTTTTTT. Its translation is CASSSEGRVEKLFF.

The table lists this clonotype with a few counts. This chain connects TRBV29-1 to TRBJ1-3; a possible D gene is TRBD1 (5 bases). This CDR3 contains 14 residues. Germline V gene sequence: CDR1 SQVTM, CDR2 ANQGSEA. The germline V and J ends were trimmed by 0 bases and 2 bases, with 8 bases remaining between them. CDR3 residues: CSVEDLGAGNTIYF. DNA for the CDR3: TGCAGCGTTGAAGATCTGGGGGCTGGAAACACCATATATTTT. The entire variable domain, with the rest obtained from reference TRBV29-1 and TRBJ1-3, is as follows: SAVISQKPSRDICQRGTSLTIQCQVDSQVTMMFWYRQQPGQSLTLIATANQGSEATYESGFVIDKFPISRPNLTFSTLTVSNMSPEDSSIYLCSVEDLGAGNTIYFGEGSWLTVV.

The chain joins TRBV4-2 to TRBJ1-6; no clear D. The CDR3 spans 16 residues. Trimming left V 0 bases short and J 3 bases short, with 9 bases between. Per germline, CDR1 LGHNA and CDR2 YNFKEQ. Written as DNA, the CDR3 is TGTGCCAGCAGCCAAGATCTCTGGGGCTATAATTCACCCCTCCACTTT. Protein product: CASSQDLWGYNSPLHF.

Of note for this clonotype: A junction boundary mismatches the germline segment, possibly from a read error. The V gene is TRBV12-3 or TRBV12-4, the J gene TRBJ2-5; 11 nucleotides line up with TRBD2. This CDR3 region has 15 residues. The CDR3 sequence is CASSLAGGKVETQYF. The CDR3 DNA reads TGTGCCAGCAGCTTAGCGGGGGGGAAGGTGGAGACCCAGTACTTC.

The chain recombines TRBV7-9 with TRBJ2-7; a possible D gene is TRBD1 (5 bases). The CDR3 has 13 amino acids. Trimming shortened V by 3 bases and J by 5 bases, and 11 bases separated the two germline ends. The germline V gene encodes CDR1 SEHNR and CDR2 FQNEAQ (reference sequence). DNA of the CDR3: TGTGCCAGCAGCTTGGTGGGGCGGAACGAGCAGTACGTC. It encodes CASSLVGRNEQYV.

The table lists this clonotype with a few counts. The CDR3 here is CASSQSDHTSYEQYV. CDR3 sequence (DNA): TGCGCCAGCAGCCAGTCCGATCACACCTCCTACGAGCAGTACGTC. The chain uses TRBV4-1 and TRBJ2-7; D not certain. The V gene's germline CDR1 is MGHRA and CDR2 YSYEKL. There are 15 residues in the CDR3. V lost 3 bases, J lost 0 bases, and 12 bases lay in between.

The CDR3 DNA reads as TGCGCCAGCAGCTTGGGGCAGGGGGCCTCCTACGAGCAGTACTTC. Amino acid sequence: CASSLGQGASYEQYF. V is TRBV5-1 and J is TRBJ2-7, with TRBD1 matching over 8 bases. Per germline, CDR1 SGHRS and CDR2 YFSETQ. The CDR3 is 15 residues long. The V and J ends lost 0 bases and 0 bases, in that order; junction bases with no gene match: 2.

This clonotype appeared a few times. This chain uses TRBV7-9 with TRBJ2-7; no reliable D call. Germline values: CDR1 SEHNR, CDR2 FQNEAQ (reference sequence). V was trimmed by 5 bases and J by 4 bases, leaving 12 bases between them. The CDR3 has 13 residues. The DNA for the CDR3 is TGTGCCAGCAGCGGGTCGCCCGGGTACGAGCAGTACGTC. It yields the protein CASSGSPGYEQYV.

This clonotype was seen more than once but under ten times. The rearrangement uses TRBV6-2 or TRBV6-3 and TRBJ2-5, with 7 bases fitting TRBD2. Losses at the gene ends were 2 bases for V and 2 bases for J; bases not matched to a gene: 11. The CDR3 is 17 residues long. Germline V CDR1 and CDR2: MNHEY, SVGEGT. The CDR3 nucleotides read TGTGCCAGCAGTTACCCCCAAAGGAGCGGGGTACAAGAGACCCAGTACTTC. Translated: CASSYPQRSGVQETQYF.

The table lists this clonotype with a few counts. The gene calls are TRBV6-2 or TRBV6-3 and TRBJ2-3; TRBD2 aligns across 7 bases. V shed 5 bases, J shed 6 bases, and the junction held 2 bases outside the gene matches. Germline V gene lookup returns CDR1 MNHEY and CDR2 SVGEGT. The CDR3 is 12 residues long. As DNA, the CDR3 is TGTGCCAGCAGTATCGGGGGGGATACGCAGTATTTT. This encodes CASSIGGDTQYF.

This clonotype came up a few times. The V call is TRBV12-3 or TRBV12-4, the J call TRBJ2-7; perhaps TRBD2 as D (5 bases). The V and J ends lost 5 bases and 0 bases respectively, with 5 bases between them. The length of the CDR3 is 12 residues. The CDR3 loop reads CASSGSSYEQYV. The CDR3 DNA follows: TGTGCCAGCAGTGGGAGCTCCTACGAGCAGTACGTC.

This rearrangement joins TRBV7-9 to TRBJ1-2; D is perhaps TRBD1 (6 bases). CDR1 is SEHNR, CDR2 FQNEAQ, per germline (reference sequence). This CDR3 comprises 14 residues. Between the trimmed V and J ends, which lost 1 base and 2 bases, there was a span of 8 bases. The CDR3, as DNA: TGTGCCAGCAGCTTAGAGGGGGACAACTATGGCTACACCTTC. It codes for CASSLEGDNYGYTF.

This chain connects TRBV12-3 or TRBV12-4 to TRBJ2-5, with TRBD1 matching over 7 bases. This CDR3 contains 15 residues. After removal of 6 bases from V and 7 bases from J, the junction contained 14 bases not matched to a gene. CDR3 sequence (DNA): TGTGCCAGCAGCCATAGGGGGCTGGGATCGTGGACCCAGTACTTC. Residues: CASSHRGLGSWTQYF.

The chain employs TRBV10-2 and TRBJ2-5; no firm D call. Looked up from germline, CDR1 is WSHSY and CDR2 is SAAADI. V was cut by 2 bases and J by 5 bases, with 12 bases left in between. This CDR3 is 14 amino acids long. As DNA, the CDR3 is TGCGCCAGCAGTGAGCATCTAAGCGAGGAGACCCAGTACTTC. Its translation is CASSEHLSEETQYF.

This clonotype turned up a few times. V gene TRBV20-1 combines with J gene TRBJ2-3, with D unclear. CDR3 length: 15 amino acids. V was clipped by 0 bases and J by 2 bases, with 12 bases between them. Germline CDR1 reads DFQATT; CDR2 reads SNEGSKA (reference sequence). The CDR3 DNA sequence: TGCAGTGCTAGAGATGTCCTCTCAACCACAGATACGCAGTATTTT. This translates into CSARDVLSTTDTQYF.

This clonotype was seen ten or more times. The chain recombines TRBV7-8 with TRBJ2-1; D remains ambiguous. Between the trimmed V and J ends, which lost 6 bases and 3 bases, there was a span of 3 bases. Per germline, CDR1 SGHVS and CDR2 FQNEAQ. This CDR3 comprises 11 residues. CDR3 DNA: TGTGCCAGCAGTTTCTACAATGAGCAGTTCTTC. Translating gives CASSFYNEQFF.

CDR3 coding DNA: TGCGCCAGCAGCCAAAGGAGTATGGACACCTACACCGGGGAGCTGTTTTTT. Residues: CASSQRSMDTYTGELFF. The J gene is TRBJ2-2, the V gene TRBV4-3; TRBD1 is a possible D gene (5 bases). The germline gives CDR1 LGHNA, CDR2 YSLEER. The CDR3 totals 17 residues. Trimming shortened V by 2 bases and J by 3 bases, and 16 bases separated the two germline ends.

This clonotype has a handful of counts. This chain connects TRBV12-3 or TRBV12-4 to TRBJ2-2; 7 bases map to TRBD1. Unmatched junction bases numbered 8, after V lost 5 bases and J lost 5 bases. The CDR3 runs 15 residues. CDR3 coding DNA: TGTGCCAGCAGTAAGACAGGGCCGGGGACCGGGGAGCTGTTTTTT. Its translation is CASSKTGPGTGELFF.

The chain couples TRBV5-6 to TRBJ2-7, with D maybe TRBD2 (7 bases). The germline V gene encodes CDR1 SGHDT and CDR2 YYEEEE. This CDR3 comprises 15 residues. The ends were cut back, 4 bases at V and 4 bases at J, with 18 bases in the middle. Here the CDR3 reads CASSPGTPGLYEQYF. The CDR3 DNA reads TGTGCCAGCAGCCCCGGGACACCGGGACTATACGAGCAGTACTTC.

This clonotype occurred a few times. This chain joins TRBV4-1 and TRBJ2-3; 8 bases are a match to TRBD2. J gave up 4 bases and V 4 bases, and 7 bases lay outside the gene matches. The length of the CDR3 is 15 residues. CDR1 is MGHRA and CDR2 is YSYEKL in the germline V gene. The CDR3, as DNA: TGCGCCAGCAGCCGGGGACTAGGGAGCGCAGATACGCAGTATTTT. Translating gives CASSRGLGSADTQYF.

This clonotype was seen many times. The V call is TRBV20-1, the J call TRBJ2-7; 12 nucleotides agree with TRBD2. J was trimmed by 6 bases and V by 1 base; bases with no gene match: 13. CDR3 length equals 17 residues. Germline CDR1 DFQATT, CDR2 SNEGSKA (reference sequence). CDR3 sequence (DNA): TGCAGTGCTAGAGGACTAGCGGGGGCCTTAGGCGTTGGCGAGCAGTACTTC. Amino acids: CSARGLAGALGVGEQYF.

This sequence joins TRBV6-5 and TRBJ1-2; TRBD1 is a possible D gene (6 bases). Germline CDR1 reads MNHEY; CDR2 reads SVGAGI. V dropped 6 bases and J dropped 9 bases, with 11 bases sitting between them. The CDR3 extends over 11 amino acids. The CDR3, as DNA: TGTGCCAGCAGGAGCGGACAGAGCTACACCTTC. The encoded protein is CASRSGQSYTF.